This T cell receptor (beta chain) came from a study of siplizumab effects on memory and regulatory T cells. Study-wide points: To unstimulated subsets, only a minor fraction of alloreactive clones could be mapped. It was not possible to assign a naive or memory phenotype to roughly 80-96% of proliferating CD4+ or CD8+ clones.

Regarding this clone: Its antigen is unidentified.

The V end lost 7 bases, the J end lost 2 bases, and 11 bases lay between the germline ends. Germline CDR1 and CDR2: SGHAT and FQDESV (reference sequence). CDR3 length: 13 residues. Assayed TCR templates numbered about 10^5 for each sample. Only in-frame clones appear in the TCRdb table, and some are missing; sequencing was by immunoSEQ multiplex PCR. The sample consists of around 97,000 clones, just under 95% of them appearing once. This sequence originates from a human donor in good health. The chain recombines TRBV11-1 with TRBJ2-5; no clear D. The sequenced sample consisted of non-Treg CD4+ T cells sorted from blood. In DNA form, the CDR3 reads TGTGCCAGCATTGGGGTTGGTCAAGAGACCCAGTACTTC. It codes for CASIGVGQETQYF.